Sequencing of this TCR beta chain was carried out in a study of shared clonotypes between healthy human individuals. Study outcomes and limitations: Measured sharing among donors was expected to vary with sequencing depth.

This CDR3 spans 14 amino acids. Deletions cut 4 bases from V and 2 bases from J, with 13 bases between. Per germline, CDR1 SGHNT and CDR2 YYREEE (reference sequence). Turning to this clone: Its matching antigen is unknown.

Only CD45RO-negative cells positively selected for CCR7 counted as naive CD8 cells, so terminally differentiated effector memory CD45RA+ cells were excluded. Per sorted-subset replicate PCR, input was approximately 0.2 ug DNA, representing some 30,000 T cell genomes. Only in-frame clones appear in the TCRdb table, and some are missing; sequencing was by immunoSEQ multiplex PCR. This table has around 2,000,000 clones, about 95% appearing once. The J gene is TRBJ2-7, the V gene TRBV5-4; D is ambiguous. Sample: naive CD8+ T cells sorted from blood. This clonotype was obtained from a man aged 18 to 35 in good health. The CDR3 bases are TGTGCCAGCAGCCAGCCCGGTGGGACCTACGAGCAGTACTTC. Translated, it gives CASSQPGGTYEQYF.